The 9 T cell receptor beta chains given below trace back to one sample, sequenced in a study of regulatory T cells in long-lasting Graves disease. HTBI primers from iRepertoire and Arm-PCR of CDR3 regions yielded the TCR beta libraries. Using its own MiXCR run on the multiplex PCR reads, TCRdb lists one record per CDR3 protein. The table lists under 500,000 distinct CDR3 sequences, around 20% of them singletons. Time point meaning: persistent/refractory GD, antithyroid drugs over 5 years with positive TRAb. Following extraction of RNA from PBMCs, that RNA was used to make the TCR library. The sample in question was peripheral blood mononuclear cells (PBMCs), obtained when the disease was refractory, from a patient treated with antithyroid drugs. The receptors here all came from a female donor with Graves disease.

This clonotype was detected many times. This rearrangement joins TRBV27 to TRBJ2-7; maybe TRBD2 (6 bases). The CDR3 runs to 13 residues. CDR1 is MNHEY and CDR2 is SMNVEV in the germline V gene (reference sequence). V was shortened by 4 bases and J by 4 bases, with 11 bases between the two germline ends. The CDR3 here is CASSWGVGYEQYF. The DNA for the CDR3 is TGTGCCAGCAGTTGGGGGGTAGGTTACGAGCAGTACTTC.

The V and J genes are TRBV10-3 and TRBJ1-3; D uncertain. Trimming left V 6 bases short and J 0 bases short, with 12 bases between. The CDR3 totals 15 residues. Germline V gene lookup returns CDR1 ENHRY and CDR2 SYGVKD. In nucleotides, the CDR3 is TGTGCCATCAGGGCCACAGTAGCCTCTGGAAACACCATATATTTT. Its translation is CAIRATVASGNTIYF.

Ten or more counts support this clonotype. This sequence joins TRBV28 and TRBJ2-4; tentative D call: TRBD2 (6 bases). Trimming cost V 2 bases and J 8 bases, with 19 bases left between them. Germline V CDR1 and CDR2: MDHEN, SYDVKM. The CDR3 extends over 16 amino acids. The CDR3 DNA is TGTGCCAGCAGTTTAGCCGGGACTCATCCTGGGGACATTCAGTACTTC. This sequence encodes CASSLAGTHPGDIQYF. The whole variable domain, remainder taken from reference TRBV28 and TRBJ2-4, is DVKVTQSSRYLVKRTGEKVFLECVQDMDHENMFWYRQDPGLGLRLIYFSYDVKMKEKGDIPEGYSVSREKKERFSLILESASTNQTSMYLCASSLAGTHPGDIQYFGAGTRLSVL.

The sample holds many counts of this clonotype. The rearrangement links TRBV28 to TRBJ2-2; 7 bases match TRBD1. The ends lost 5 bases at V and 0 bases at J; junction bases unmatched: 3. In germline, CDR1 is MDHEN, CDR2 SYDVKM. CDR3 length equals 15 residues. CDR3 in DNA: TGTGCCAGCAGTCCGGGACAGCCGAACACCGGGGAGCTGTTTTTT. Its translation: CASSPGQPNTGELFF.

This chain links TRBV20-1 with TRBJ2-7, with a tentative D call TRBD2 (6 bases). The CDR3 spans 12 residues. The germline gives CDR1 DFQATT, CDR2 SNEGSKA (reference sequence). V was clipped by 5 bases and J by 2 bases, with 10 bases between them. CDR3: CSALDYAYEQYF. The CDR3 DNA reads TGCAGTGCTCTGGACTACGCCTACGAGCAGTACTTC.

Only a few counts were recorded for this clonotype. The chain recombines TRBV20-1 with TRBJ1-1; D call uncertain. CDR1 is DFQATT and CDR2 is SNEGSKA in the germline V gene (reference sequence). Trimming took 7 bases from V and 7 from J, leaving 19 bases between them. This CDR3 is built from 13 residues. DNA of the CDR3: TGCAGTGACACCTCGGCCGGGTCCGGTGAAGCTTTCTTT. This codes for CSDTSAGSGEAFF.

This clonotype was counted many times. The CDR3 DNA is TGCAGCGTTGAAATTTGGCGGGAGTCAACCTACGAGCAGTACTTC. Translating gives CSVEIWRESTYEQYF. The genes are TRBV29-1 and TRBJ2-7; TRBD2 aligns across 7 bases. V lost 2 bases and J lost 2; bases outside the gene matches: 9. This CDR3 spans 15 amino acids. Germline CDR1 and CDR2: SQVTM and ANQGSEA.

This clonotype was seen a few times. A read error is possible here, since a much larger clone lies one base away. The chain joins TRBV27 to TRBJ1-5, with D possibly matching TRBD1 (5 bases). From germline, CDR1 is MNHEY and CDR2 SMNVEV (reference sequence). Trimming took 6 bases from V and 1 from J, leaving 13 bases between them. CDR3 length: 15 amino acids. The CDR3 DNA is TGTGCCAGCAGCCCTCGGGGGGTGAGCAATCAGCCCCAGCATTTT. Its translation: CASSPRGVSNQPQHF.

The chain links TRBV14 to TRBJ2-7; 7 positions match TRBD2. From germline, CDR1 is SGHDN and CDR2 FVKESK. There are 14 residues in the CDR3. With 4 bases clipped from V and 2 bases from J, the junction kept 5 bases outside the gene matches. CDR3 loop: CASSPYGRAYEQYF. The CDR3 DNA is TGTGCCAGCAGCCCCTATGGGAGGGCCTACGAGCAGTACTTC.